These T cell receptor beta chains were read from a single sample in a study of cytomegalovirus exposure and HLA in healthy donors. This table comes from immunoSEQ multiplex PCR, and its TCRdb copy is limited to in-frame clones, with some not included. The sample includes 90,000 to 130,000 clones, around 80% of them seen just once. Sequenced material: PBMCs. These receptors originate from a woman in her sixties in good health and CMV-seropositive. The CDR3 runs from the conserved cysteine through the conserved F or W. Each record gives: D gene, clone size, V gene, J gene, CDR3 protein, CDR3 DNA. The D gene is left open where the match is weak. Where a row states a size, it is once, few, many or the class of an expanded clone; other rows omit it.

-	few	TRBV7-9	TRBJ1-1	CASSLVYGGAGFF	TGTGCCAGCAGCTTAGTGTATGGGGGCGCGGGTTTCTTT
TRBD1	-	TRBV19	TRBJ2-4	CASSTGTGTKNIQYF	TGTGCCAGTAGTACAGGGACAGGGACTAAAAACATTCAGTACTTC
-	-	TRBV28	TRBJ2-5	CASSLATEKEETQYF	TGTGCCAGCAGTTTAGCGACAGAAAAGGAAGAGACCCAGTACTTC
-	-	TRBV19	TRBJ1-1	CASSIELRVTEAFF	TGTGCCAGTAGTATAGAGTTGAGAGTGACTGAAGCTTTCTTT
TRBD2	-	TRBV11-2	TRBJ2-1	CASSPWASGSPSNEQFF	TGTGCCAGCAGCCCGTGGGCTAGCGGGAGCCCTAGCAATGAGCAGTTCTTC
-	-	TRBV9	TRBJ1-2	CASSVAVAGLQAGYTF	TGTGCCAGCAGCGTAGCTGTGGCAGGGCTCCAGGCGGGCTACACCTTC
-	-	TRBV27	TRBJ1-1	CASSYRTANTEAFF	TGTGCCAGCAGTTACAGGACAGCGAACACTGAAGCTTTCTTT
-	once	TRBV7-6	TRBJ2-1	CASSFGRTEEQFF	TGTGCCAGCAGCTTCGGCCGGACAGAAGAGCAGTTCTTC
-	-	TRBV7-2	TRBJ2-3	CASSVRQAGQPQYF	TGTGCCAGCAGCGTTCGACAGGCCGGACAGCCCCAGTATTTT
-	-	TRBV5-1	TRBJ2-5	CATTDMGRHETQYF	TGCGCAACAACCGACATGGGCAGACACGAGACCCAGTACTTC
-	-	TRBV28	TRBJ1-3	CASSSPGFATGNTIYF	TGTGCCAGCAGTTCCCCGGGGTTTGCAACGGGAAACACCATATATTTT
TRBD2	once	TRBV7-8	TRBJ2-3	CASSLTTSGVSPDTQYF	TGTGCCAGCAGCCTTACGACTAGCGGGGTCTCCCCAGATACGCAGTATTTT
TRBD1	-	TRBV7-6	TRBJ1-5	CASSDQGQGPSQPQHF	TGTGCCAGCAGCGACCAGGGACAGGGTCCTTCTCAGCCCCAGCATTTT
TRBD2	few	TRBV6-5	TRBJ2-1	CASSYGTSGSDEQFF	TGTGCCAGCAGTTACGGGACTAGCGGGAGTGATGAGCAGTTCTTC
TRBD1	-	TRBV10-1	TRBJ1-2	CASSKQGAHRCSYGYTF	TGCGCCAGCAGTAAACAGGGGGCGCATCGATGTTCCTATGGCTACACCTTC
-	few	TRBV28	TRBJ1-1	CAIRRGTEAFF	TGTGCCATCCGACGGGGCACTGAAGCTTTCTTT
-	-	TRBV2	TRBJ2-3	CASSRVFTSTDTQYF	TGTGCCAGCAGTCGGGTTTTTACCTCCACAGATACGCAGTATTTT
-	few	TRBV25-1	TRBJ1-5	CASSDLGVGQPQHF	TGTGCCAGCAGTGATCTAGGGGTTGGACAGCCCCAGCATTTT
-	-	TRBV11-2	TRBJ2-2	CASQRAGELFF	TGTGCCAGCCAGAGGGCCGGGGAGCTGTTTTTT
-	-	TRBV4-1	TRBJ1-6	CASSQTQNSPLHF	TGCGCCAGCAGCCAAACCCAGAATTCACCCCTCCACTTT
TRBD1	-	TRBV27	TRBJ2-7	CASSQGGQLHYEQYF	TGTGCCAGCAGTCAAGGGGGACAGCTCCACTACGAGCAGTACTTC
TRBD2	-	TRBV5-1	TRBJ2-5	CASSWALGLASQETQYF	TGCGCCAGCAGCTGGGCTCTGGGACTAGCCTCTCAAGAGACCCAGTACTTC
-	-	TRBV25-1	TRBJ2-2	CASGRSTGELFF	TGTGCCAGCGGGAGGAGCACCGGGGAGCTGTTTTTT
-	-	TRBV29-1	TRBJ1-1	CSSQGHPNTEAFF	TGCAGCTCACAGGGACATCCGAACACTGAAGCTTTCTTT
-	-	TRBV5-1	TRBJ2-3	CASSLGGGAAQYF	TGCGCCAGCAGCTTGGGAGGAGGGGCGGCCCAGTATTTT
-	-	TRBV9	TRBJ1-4	CASSVSGWSNEKLFF	TGTGCCAGCAGCGTTTCAGGGTGGTCTAATGAAAAACTGTTTTTT
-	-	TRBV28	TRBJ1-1	CASLTYTEAFF	TGTGCCAGCTTGACTTACACTGAAGCTTTCTTT
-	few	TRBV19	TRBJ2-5	CASSFRTIQETQYF	TGTGCCAGTAGTTTCCGGACTATTCAAGAGACCCAGTACTTC
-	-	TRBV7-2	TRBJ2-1	CASSLRREPYNEQFF	TGTGCCAGCAGCCTCCGGAGGGAACCCTACAATGAGCAGTTCTTC
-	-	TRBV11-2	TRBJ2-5	CASSTPDRGRRGLKETQYF	TGTGCCAGCAGCACACCTGACAGGGGCCGGCGGGGACTAAAAGAGACCCAGTACTTC
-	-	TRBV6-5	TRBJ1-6	CASRRDNSYNSPLHF	TGTGCCAGCAGGAGGGATAACTCCTATAATTCACCCCTCCACTTT
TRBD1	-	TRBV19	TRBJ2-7	CASSRIGSGTGATYEQYF	TGTGCCAGTAGTCGGATTGGGTCCGGGACAGGAGCAACCTACGAGCAGTACTTC
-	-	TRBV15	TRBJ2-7	CATSRDRHSGGQYF	TGTGCCACCAGCAGAGATAGACACTCCGGGGGGCAGTACTTC
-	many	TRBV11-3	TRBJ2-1	CASSSGVPYNEQFF	TGTGCCAGCAGCTCGGGGGTCCCCTACAATGAGCAGTTCTTC
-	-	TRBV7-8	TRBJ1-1	CASSLGGGVGTEAFF	TGTGCCAGCAGCTTAGGTGGGGGGGTGGGCACTGAAGCTTTCTTT
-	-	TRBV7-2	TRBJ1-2	CASSLSSGGASDYGYTF	TGTGCCAGCAGCCTCTCATCGGGGGGGGCATCTGACTATGGCTACACCTTC
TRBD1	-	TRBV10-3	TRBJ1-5	CAISPTGDNQPQHF	TGTGCCATCAGTCCGACAGGGGACAATCAGCCCCAGCATTTT
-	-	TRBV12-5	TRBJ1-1	CASGYAVEAFF	TGTGCTAGTGGCTACGCCGTTGAAGCTTTCTTT
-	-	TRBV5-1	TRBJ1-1	CASSLLVNTEAFF	TGCGCCAGCAGCTTGCTCGTGAACACTGAAGCTTTCTTT
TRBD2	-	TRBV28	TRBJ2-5	CASSFSPGLGSQTGTQYF	TGTGCCAGCAGTTTCTCCCCGGGACTAGGTTCTCAAACGGGGACCCAGTACTTC
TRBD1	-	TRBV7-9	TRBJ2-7	CASSSAGTDSYEQYF	TGTGCCAGCAGCTCCGCCGGGACAGACTCCTACGAGCAGTACTTC
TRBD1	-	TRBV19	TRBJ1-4	CASSINRGNEKLFF	TGTGCCAGTAGTATAAACAGGGGAAATGAAAAACTGTTTTTT
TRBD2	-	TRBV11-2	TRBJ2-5	CASSLRAGGEETQYF	TGTGCCAGCAGCCTCCGGGCGGGGGGGGAAGAGACCCAGTACTTC
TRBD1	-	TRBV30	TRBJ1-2	CASPQGAGYGYTF	TGTGCCTCCCCCCAGGGGGCCGGTTATGGCTACACCTTC
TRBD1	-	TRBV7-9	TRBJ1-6	CASSATGGSPLHF	TGTGCCAGCAGCGCCACAGGGGGGTCACCCCTCCACTTT
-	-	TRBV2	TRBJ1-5	CASGVGGYQPQHF	TGTGCCAGCGGGGTCGGAGGTTACCAGCCCCAGCATTTT
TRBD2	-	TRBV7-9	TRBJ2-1	CSSSLAGGVGYEQFF	TGTTCCAGCAGCTTAGCGGGAGGGGTTGGTTATGAGCAGTTCTTC
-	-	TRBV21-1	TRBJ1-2	CASSKVDRPILEGGYTF	TGTGCCAGCAGCAAAGTGGACAGGCCTATTCTTGAAGGTGGCTACACCTTC
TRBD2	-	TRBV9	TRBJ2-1	CASSLRGVLDNEQFF	TGTGCCAGCAGCCTTCGGGGGGTACTGGACAATGAGCAGTTCTTC
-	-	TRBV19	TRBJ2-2	CASMRDLRGGRAGDTGELFF	TGTGCCAGTATGAGGGACCTCAGAGGGGGTCGGGCAGGGGACACCGGGGAGCTGTTTTTT
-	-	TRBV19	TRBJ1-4	CASSILDGGNNEKLFF	TGTGCCAGTAGTATTTTGGACGGGGGGAATAATGAAAAACTGTTTTTT
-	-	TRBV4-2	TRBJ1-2	CASSQAGEGYGYTF	TGTGCCAGCAGCCAAGCGGGGGAAGGCTATGGCTACACCTTC
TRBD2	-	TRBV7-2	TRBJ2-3	CASSYTSGIVDTQYF	TGTGCCAGCAGCTACACTAGCGGGATCGTCGATACGCAGTATTTT